The following is a TCR beta chain sequence with its context. The antigen remains unidentified. V was cut by 4 bases and J by 7 bases, with 15 bases left in between. From germline, CDR1 is SGDLS and CDR2 YYNGEE. This CDR3 has 14 amino acids. Amplification used 60 Vbeta primers and 13 Jbeta primers. The authors' processing: In a later analysis, tens of millions of unique TCR beta chains included roughly 11 million shared by two or more donors. Data came from immunoSEQ multiplex PCR; TCRdb stores just in-frame clones and leaves some out. That table supplies the V and J calls and clone size; D and trimming were determined from the DNA. This sample has around 200,000 clones; around 77% occur once, and the top ten carry 1.5% to 2%. These data come from a study of cytomegalovirus exposure and HLA in healthy donors. Points from the study as a whole: Reports state that TCR beta sequences accurately predicted most subjects' HLA-A and HLA-B alleles.

The chain links TRBV9 to TRBJ2-1, with D perhaps matching TRBD1 (6 bases). The sequencing sample was made of PBMCs. This TCR came from a young man in good health and CMV-seronegative. DNA for the CDR3: TGTGCCAGCAGCCTCCTGGGGGCGACGAATGAGCAGTTCTTC. As protein: CASSLLGATNEQFF. Variable domain in full (rest from reference TRBV9 and TRBJ2-1): DSGVTQTPKHLITATGQRVTLRCSPRSGDLSVYWYQQSLDQGLQFLIQYYNGEERAKGNILERFSAQQFPDLHSELNLSSLELGDSALYFCASSLLGATNEQFFGPGTRLTVL.